What follows are 9 T cell receptor beta chains derived from one specimen sequenced in a study of cytomegalovirus exposure and HLA in healthy donors. Some clones are missing from TCRdb's copy, which holds only in-frame ones; the method was immunoSEQ multiplex PCR. The repertoire holds some 210,000 clones, with approximately 87% as singletons. The sequenced sample was PBMCs. The receptors shown here come from a woman aged 18-29 years in good health and CMV-seronegative.

The CDR3 loop reads CASSPFADTQYF. DNA of the CDR3: TGTGCCAGCTCGCCCTTCGCAGATACGCAGTATTTT. The chain recombines TRBV18 with TRBJ2-3; no clear D. The CDR3 extends over 12 amino acids. Germline V lookup: CDR1 KGHSH, CDR2 LQKENI. V gave up 6 bases and J gave up 4 bases, with 8 bases separating them.

The V call is TRBV4-1, the J call TRBJ2-7; D is perhaps TRBD1 or TRBD2 (5 bases each). Germline CDR1 and CDR2: MGHRA and YSYEKL. The CDR3 spans 14 residues. Trimming pared 1 base from V and 2 bases from J, leaving 9 bases between. In DNA, the CDR3 is TGCGCCAGCAGCCAAGCGGGGACCCCCTACGAGCAGTACTTC. It specifies CASSQAGTPYEQYF.

This clone was detected a few times. V is TRBV12-5 and J is TRBJ1-5; D call uncertain. V gave up 5 bases and J gave up 4 bases, with 9 bases separating them. This CDR3 spans 13 amino acids. CDR1 LGHNT and CDR2 FRNRAP come from the germline V gene. The CDR3 spells CASGGRNNQPQHF. The CDR3 DNA reads TGTGCTAGTGGTGGCAGGAATAATCAGCCCCAGCATTTT.

The chain joins TRBV28 to TRBJ2-7; D perhaps matches TRBD1 (5 bases). Germline values: CDR1 MDHEN, CDR2 SYDVKM. The CDR3 length is 12 residues. Trimming stripped 9 bases from V and 1 base from J, with 10 bases between. CDR3: CARTRQSYEQYF. The CDR3 bases are TGTGCCAGAACTCGACAGTCCTACGAGCAGTACTTC.

The J gene is TRBJ1-1, the V gene TRBV2; TRBD1 matches 10 bases. Germline V gene data show CDR1 as SNHLY and CDR2 as FYNNEI. CDR3 size: 16 residues. V was pared by 2 bases and J by 5 bases, with 8 bases of the junction left unmatched. The CDR3 here is CASSEMGDRGGTEAFF. For the CDR3, the DNA is TGTGCCAGCAGTGAAATGGGGGACAGGGGCGGTACTGAAGCTTTCTTT.

This sequence joins TRBV27 and TRBJ1-2; D is possibly TRBD1 (6 bases). There are 12 residues in the CDR3. Germline CDR1 is MNHEY and CDR2 is SMNVEV (reference sequence). V lost 5 bases to trimming and J lost 7 bases, with 11 bases between them. Written as DNA, the CDR3 is TGTGCCAGCAGTACAGGGAGGTCTGGCTACACCTTC. Residues: CASSTGRSGYTF.

This clone was detected only a few times. The gene calls are TRBV27 and TRBJ2-2, with 8 bases that match TRBD1. The trim removed 5 bases at V and 5 bases at J, leaving 7 bases unmatched. In germline, CDR1 is MNHEY, CDR2 SMNVEV (reference sequence). This CDR3 spans 15 amino acids. The CDR3 sequence: CASSMDRVWTGELFF. The CDR3 DNA reads TGTGCCAGCAGTATGGACAGGGTCTGGACCGGGGAGCTGTTTTTT.

The chain has TRBV6-5 and TRBJ2-7; D tentatively reads TRBD1 or TRBD2 (6 bases each). The CDR3 runs to 14 residues. The V gene's germline CDR1 is MNHEY and CDR2 SVGAGI. The V end was cut by 2 bases, the J end by 5 bases, with 13 bases between. CDR3 DNA sequence: TGTGCCAGCAGTTACCAGCTTGGGGGGCACGAGCAGTACTTC. Translated, it gives CASSYQLGGHEQYF.

The chain employs TRBV5-1 and TRBJ1-1; maybe TRBD1 (5 bases). CDR3 length: 15 residues. Trimming took 0 bases from V and 3 from J, leaving 12 bases between them. Germline V gene sequence: CDR1 SGHRS, CDR2 YFSETQ. The CDR3 DNA sequence: TGCGCCAGCAGCTTGGGAGGGGCGCAGGACACTGAAGCTTTCTTT. Translation gives CASSLGGAQDTEAFF.